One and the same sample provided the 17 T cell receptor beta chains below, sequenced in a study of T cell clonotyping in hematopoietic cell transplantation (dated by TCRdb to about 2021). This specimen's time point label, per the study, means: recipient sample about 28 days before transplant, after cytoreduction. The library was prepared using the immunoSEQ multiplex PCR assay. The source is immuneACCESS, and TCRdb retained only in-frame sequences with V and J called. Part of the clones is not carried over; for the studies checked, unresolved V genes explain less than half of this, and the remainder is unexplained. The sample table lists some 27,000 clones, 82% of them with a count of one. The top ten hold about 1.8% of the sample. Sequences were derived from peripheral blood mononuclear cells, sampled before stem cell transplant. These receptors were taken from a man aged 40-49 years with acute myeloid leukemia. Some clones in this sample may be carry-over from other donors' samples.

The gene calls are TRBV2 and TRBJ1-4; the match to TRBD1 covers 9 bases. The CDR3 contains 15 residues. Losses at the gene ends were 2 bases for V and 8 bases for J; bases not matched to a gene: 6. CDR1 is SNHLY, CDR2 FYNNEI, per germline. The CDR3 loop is CASSESGQGGEKLFF. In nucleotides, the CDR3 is TGTGCCAGCAGTGAATCGGGACAGGGTGGAGAAAAACTGTTTTTT.

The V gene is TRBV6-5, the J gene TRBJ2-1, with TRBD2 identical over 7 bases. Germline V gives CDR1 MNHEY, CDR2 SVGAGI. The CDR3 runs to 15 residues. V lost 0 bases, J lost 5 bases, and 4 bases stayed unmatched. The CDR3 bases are TGTGCCAGCAGTTACTCGCCTAGCGGAAACAATGAGCAGTTCTTC. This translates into CASSYSPSGNNEQFF.

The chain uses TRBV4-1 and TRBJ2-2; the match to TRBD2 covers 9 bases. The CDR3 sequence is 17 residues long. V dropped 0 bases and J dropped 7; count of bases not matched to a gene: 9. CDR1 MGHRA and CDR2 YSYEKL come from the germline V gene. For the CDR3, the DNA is TGCGCCAGCAGCCAAGATAGGGCGGGGGGGCCAATCGGGGAGCTGTTTTTT. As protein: CASSQDRAGGPIGELFF.

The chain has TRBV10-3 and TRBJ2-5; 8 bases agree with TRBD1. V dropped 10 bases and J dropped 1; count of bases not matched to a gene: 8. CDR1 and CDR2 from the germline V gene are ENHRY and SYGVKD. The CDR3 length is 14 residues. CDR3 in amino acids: CATNLGQGQETQYF. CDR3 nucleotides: TGTGCCACCAACCTAGGACAGGGCCAAGAGACCCAGTACTTC.

The chain's CDR3 is CASSRDRGYEQYF. CDR3 nucleotides: TGTGCCAGTAGTAGGGACAGGGGCTACGAGCAGTACTTC. V usage is TRBV19 and J usage is TRBJ2-7; the match to TRBD1 covers 10 bases. V trimming: 4 bases; J trimming: 3 bases; junction bases outside the gene matches: 0. This CDR3 comprises 13 residues. Germline CDR1 LNHDA, CDR2 SQIVND (reference sequence). The variable domain in full, completed from reference TRBV19 and TRBJ2-7, reads DGGITQSPKYLFRKEGQNVTLSCEQNLNHDAMYWYRQDPGQGLRLIYYSQIVNDFQKGDIAEGYSVSREKKESFPLTVTSAQKNPTAFYLCASSRDRGYEQYFGPGTRLTVT.

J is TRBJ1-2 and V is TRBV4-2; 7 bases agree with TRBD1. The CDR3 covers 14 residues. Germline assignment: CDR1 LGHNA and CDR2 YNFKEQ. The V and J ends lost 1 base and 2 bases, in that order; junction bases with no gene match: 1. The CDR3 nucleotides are TGTGCCAGCAGCCAAGCGGGACAGAACTATGGCTACACCTTC. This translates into CASSQAGQNYGYTF.

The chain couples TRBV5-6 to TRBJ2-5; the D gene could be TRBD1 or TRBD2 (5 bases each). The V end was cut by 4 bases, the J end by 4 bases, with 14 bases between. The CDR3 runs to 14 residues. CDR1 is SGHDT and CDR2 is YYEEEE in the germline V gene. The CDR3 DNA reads TGTGCCAGCAGCCCTCGGGGCGTGGGAGAGACCCAGTACTTC. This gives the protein CASSPRGVGETQYF.

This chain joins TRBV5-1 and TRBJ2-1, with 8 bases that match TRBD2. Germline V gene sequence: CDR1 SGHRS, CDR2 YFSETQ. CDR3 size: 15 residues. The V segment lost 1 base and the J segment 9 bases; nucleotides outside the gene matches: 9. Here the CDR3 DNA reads TGCGCCAGCAGCTTGCTGGCGGGACTAGAGACTGAGCAGTTCTTC. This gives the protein CASSLLAGLETEQFF.

The CDR3 reads CASSLAGPIRNTIYF. CDR3 coding DNA: TGTGCCAGCAGCTTAGCGGGACCTATAAGAAACACCATATATTTT. The chain links TRBV7-2 to TRBJ1-3, with D possibly matching TRBD1 (5 bases). Trimming shortened V by 0 bases and J by 5 bases, and 11 bases separated the two germline ends. This CDR3 is built from 15 residues. Germline V gene lookup returns CDR1 SGHTA and CDR2 FQGNSA.

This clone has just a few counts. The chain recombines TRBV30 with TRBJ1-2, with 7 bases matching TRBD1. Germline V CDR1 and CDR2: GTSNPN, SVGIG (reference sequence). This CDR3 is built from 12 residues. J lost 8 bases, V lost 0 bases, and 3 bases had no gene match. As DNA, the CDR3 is TGTGCCTGGAGTGTGCCAGGGGGAGGCTACACCTTC. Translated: CAWSVPGGGYTF.

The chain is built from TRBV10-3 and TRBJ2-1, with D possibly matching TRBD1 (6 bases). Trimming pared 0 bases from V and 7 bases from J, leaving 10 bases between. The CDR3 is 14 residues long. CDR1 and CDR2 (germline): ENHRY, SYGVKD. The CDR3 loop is CAISESRQGNEQFF. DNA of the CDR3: TGTGCCATCAGTGAGTCGCGGCAGGGGAATGAGCAGTTCTTC.

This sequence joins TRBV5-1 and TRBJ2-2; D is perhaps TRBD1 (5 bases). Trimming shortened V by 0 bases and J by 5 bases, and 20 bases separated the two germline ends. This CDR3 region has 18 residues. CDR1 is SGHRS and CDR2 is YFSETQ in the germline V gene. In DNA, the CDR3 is TGCGCCAGCAGCTTGGTAGCAAGTCGTCAGGGATTTACCGGGGAGCTGTTTTTT. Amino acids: CASSLVASRQGFTGELFF.

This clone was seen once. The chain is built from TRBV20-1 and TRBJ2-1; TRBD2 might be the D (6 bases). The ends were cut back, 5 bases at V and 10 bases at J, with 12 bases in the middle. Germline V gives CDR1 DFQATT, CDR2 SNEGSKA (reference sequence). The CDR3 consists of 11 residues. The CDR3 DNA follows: TGCAGTGCTCTACGGAGCGGGGAGCAGTTCTTC. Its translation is CSALRSGEQFF.

CDR3 in DNA: TGTGCCAGCAGTAAACAGGGGTTCTATGGCTACACCTTC. It specifies CASSKQGFYGYTF. The chain recombines TRBV2 with TRBJ1-2; 7 positions agree with TRBD1. CDR3 length equals 13 residues. The V gene end was trimmed by 5 bases and the J gene end by 4 bases; junction bases not matched to a gene: 4. CDR1 and CDR2 from the germline V gene are SNHLY and FYNNEI.

The CDR3 sequence: CASSLAGVNTGELFF. The CDR3 bases are TGTGCCAGCAGCTTGGCTGGGGTGAACACCGGGGAGCTGTTTTTT. V usage is TRBV5-6 and J usage is TRBJ2-2; no clear D. The germline gives CDR1 SGHDT, CDR2 YYEEEE. The CDR3 sequence is 15 residues long. The germline V and J ends were trimmed by 0 bases and 1 base, with 7 bases remaining between them.

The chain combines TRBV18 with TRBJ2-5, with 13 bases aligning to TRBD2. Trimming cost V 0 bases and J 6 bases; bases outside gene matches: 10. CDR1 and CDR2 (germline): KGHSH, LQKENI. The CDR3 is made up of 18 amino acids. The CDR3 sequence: CASSPPTTGTSGTKTQYF. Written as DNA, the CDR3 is TGTGCCAGCTCACCACCGACGACCGGGACTAGCGGGACGAAGACCCAGTACTTC.

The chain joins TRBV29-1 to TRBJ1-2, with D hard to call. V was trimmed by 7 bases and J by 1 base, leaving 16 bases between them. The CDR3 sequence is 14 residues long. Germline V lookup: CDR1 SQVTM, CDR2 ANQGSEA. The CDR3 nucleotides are TGCAGCGCCCTATCGGTGGGAGATAACTATGGCTACACCTTC. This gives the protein CSALSVGDNYGYTF.